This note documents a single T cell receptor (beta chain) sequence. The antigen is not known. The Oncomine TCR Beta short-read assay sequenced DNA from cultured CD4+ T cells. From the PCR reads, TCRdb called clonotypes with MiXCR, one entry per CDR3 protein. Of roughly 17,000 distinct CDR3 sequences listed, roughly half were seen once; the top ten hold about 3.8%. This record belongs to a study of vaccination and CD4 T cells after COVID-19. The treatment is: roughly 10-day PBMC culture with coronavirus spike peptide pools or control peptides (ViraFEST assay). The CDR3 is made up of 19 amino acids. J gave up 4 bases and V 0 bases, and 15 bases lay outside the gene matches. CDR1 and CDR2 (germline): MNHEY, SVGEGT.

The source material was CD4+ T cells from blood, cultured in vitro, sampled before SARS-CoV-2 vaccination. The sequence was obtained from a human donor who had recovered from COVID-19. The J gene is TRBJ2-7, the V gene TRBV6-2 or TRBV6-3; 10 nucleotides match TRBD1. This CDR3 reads CASSYSRGQGKRVGYEQYF. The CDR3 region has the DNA TGTGCCAGCAGTTACTCGAGGGGACAGGGGAAGAGAGTGGGATACGAGCAGTACTTC.